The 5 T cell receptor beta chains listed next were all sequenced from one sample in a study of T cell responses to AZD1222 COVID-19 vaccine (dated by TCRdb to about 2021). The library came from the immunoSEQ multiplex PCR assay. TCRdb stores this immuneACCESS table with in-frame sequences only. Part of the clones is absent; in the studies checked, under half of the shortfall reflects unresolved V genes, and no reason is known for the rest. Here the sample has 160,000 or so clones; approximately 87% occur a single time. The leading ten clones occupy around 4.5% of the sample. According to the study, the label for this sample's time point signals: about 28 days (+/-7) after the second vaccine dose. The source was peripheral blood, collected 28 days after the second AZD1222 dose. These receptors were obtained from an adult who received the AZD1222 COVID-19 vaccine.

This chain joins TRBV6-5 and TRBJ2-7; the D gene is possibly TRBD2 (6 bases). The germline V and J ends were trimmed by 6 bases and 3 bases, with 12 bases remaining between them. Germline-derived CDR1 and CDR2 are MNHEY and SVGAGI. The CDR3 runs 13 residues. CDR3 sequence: CASRAGLNYEQYF. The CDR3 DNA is TGTGCCAGCAGGGCGGGGCTAAACTACGAGCAGTACTTC.

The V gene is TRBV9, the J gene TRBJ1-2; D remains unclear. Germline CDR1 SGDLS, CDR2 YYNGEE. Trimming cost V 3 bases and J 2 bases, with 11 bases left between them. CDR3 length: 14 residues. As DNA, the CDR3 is TGTGCCAGCAGCGGGGAGACGGGAAACTATGGCTACACCTTC. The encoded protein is CASSGETGNYGYTF.

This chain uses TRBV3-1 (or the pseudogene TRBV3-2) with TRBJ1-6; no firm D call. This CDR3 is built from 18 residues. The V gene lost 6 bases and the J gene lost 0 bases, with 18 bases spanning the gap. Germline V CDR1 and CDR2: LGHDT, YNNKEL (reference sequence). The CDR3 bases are TGTGCCAGCAGTCGAACCGGGTTCCAAAGCTCCTATAATTCACCCCTCCACTTT. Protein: CASSRTGFQSSYNSPLHF.

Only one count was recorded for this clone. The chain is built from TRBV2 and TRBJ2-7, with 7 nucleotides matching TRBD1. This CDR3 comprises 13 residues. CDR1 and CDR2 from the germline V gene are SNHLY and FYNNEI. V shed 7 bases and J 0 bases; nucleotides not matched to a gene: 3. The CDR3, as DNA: TGTGCCAGCAATAGGGACAGCTCCTACGAGCAGTACTTC. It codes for CASNRDSSYEQYF.

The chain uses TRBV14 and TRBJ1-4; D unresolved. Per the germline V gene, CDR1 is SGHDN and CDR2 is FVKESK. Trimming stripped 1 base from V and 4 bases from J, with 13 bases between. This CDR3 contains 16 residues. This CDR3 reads CASSQVAGASNEKLFF. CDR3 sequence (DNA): TGTGCCAGCAGCCAAGTAGCCGGCGCTAGTAATGAAAAACTGTTTTTT.